The 24 T cell receptor beta chains reported below all come from one sample, sequenced in a study of OX40 agonist ivuxolimab in advanced cancers. Produced via immunoSEQ multiplex PCR; TCRdb's table is partial and in-frame only. The table includes some 130,000 clones, approximately 90% detected once. The sequencing used CD4+ or CD8+ T cells sorted from blood, collected in a trial of the OX40 agonist ivuxolimab. Source of these receptors: an adult with an advanced solid tumor such as melanoma, head and neck, liver or kidney cancer.

This sequence joins TRBV5-1 and TRBJ2-3, with a weak D call TRBD1 (6 bases). This CDR3 is 13 amino acids long. Germline CDR1 SGHRS, CDR2 YFSETQ. The ends were cut back, 4 bases at V and 3 bases at J, with 9 bases in the middle. The CDR3 DNA follows: TGCGCCAGCAGCCGGACAGTAACAGATACGCAGTATTTT. As protein: CASSRTVTDTQYF.

The genes are TRBV27 and TRBJ2-5; 10 bases line up with TRBD2. The CDR3 loop spans 16 amino acids. The junction had 7 bases not matched to a gene; V was cut back by 4 bases and J by 2 bases. The germline CDR1 and CDR2 sequences are MNHEY and SMNVEV (reference sequence). Here the CDR3 reads CASSSLAGVEQETQYF. Here the CDR3 DNA reads TGTGCCAGCAGTTCCCTAGCGGGAGTAGAACAAGAGACCCAGTACTTC.

The chain combines TRBV27 with TRBJ2-4; D is perhaps TRBD2 (7 bases). Trimming took 4 bases from V and 1 from J, leaving 14 bases between them. This CDR3 has 16 amino acids. Germline-derived CDR1 and CDR2 are MNHEY and SMNVEV (reference sequence). CDR3 loop: CASSSRGAWAKNIQYF. DNA of the CDR3: TGTGCCAGCAGTTCCCGGGGGGCCTGGGCCAAAAACATTCAGTACTTC.

The J gene is TRBJ1-1, the V gene TRBV9; weak D call: TRBD1 (5 bases). The CDR3 runs 16 residues. Trimming cost V 0 bases and J 3 bases, with 15 bases left between them. CDR1 SGDLS and CDR2 YYNGEE come from the germline V gene. Here the CDR3 reads CASSVGRGLRDTEAFF. In DNA form, the CDR3 reads TGTGCCAGCAGCGTAGGGAGGGGTTTGAGGGACACTGAAGCTTTCTTT.

The CDR3 DNA reads as TGTGCCTGGGCGCTAGCGGGAGGCCACAATGAGCAGTTCTTC. Translation: CAWALAGGHNEQFF. The chain employs TRBV30 and TRBJ2-1; 11 nucleotides match TRBD2. The CDR3 runs 14 residues. CDR1 and CDR2 (germline): GTSNPN, SVGIG (reference sequence). The ends lost 5 bases at V and 5 bases at J; junction bases unmatched: 5.

In this sample, this clone turned up once. CDR3 DNA: TGCGCCAGCAGATCTCCGGGACAGCCTGGAAACACCATATATTTT. It specifies CASRSPGQPGNTIYF. The rearrangement joins TRBV5-1 to TRBJ1-3; 7 bases are shared with TRBD1. V lost 5 bases, J lost 2 bases, and 7 bases stayed unmatched. The CDR3 is 15 residues long. CDR1 SGHRS and CDR2 YFSETQ come from the germline V gene.

The V and J genes are TRBV15 and TRBJ2-7, with TRBD1 matching 9 bases. The CDR3 length is 15 residues. Trimming took 2 bases from V and 4 from J; bases not matched to a gene: 6. CDR1 and CDR2 (germline): LNHNV, YYDKDF (reference sequence). The CDR3 sequence is CATSRPGTGLYEQYF. In DNA, the CDR3 is TGTGCCACCAGCAGACCCGGGACAGGGTTGTACGAGCAGTACTTC.

The J gene is TRBJ1-5, the V gene TRBV7-2; D unresolved. The CDR3 is made up of 17 amino acids. Germline CDR1 SGHTA, CDR2 FQGNSA. V dropped 6 bases and J dropped 9 bases, with 27 bases sitting between them. The CDR3, as DNA: TGTGCCAGCAGTCTTCTGGCACAGTCGGTAGGGAGCGGGCCCCAGCATTTT. It codes for CASSLLAQSVGSGPQHF.

The V gene is TRBV19, the J gene TRBJ1-4; 7 bases agree with TRBD1. The CDR3 sequence is 14 residues long. V was clipped by 6 bases and J by 7 bases; unmatched bases: 8. Germline assignment: CDR1 LNHDA and CDR2 SQIVND (reference sequence). The CDR3 nucleotides are TGTGCCAGTAGAGAAACAGGGGTCCTTGAAAAACTGTTTTTT. It codes for CASRETGVLEKLFF.

This clone occurred a few times. The V and J genes are TRBV6-4 and TRBJ2-1, with 7 bases that match TRBD2. The CDR3 is made up of 16 amino acids. The trim removed 2 bases at V and 0 bases at J, leaving 4 bases unmatched. Per germline, CDR1 MRHNA and CDR2 SNTAGT. For the CDR3, the DNA is TGTGCCAGCAGTGACGGGACTACAAGCTCCTACAATGAGCAGTTCTTC. This gives the protein CASSDGTTSSYNEQFF.

J is TRBJ2-7 and V is TRBV4-1, with TRBD2 matching 9 bases. CDR1 and CDR2 (germline): MGHRA, YSYEKL. The CDR3 is made up of 15 amino acids. The ends lost 1 base at V and 2 bases at J; junction bases unmatched: 3. The CDR3 DNA reads TGCGCCAGCAGCCAAGGGCGGGAGGGGGCCTACGAGCAGTACTTC. This gives the protein CASSQGREGAYEQYF.

This CDR3 reads CASSFISEVYGYTF. The CDR3 DNA follows: TGTGCCAGCAGCTTCATCTCAGAGGTCTATGGCTACACCTTC. The chain is built from TRBV5-6 and TRBJ1-2; D is unclear. The CDR3 runs 14 residues. V lost 2 bases and J lost 4, with 12 bases in between. The V gene's germline CDR1 is SGHDT and CDR2 YYEEEE.

This clone was detected once. The chain couples TRBV29-1 to TRBJ2-6; 7 nucleotides agree with TRBD2. CDR1 is SQVTM and CDR2 is ANQGSEA in the germline V gene. The V and J ends lost 7 bases and 3 bases, in that order; junction bases with no gene match: 9. This CDR3 has 15 residues. The chain's CDR3 is CSAPAVAGGANVLTF. The CDR3 DNA follows: TGCAGCGCTCCCGCTGTAGCGGGTGGGGCCAACGTCCTGACTTTC.

The V gene is TRBV25-1, the J gene TRBJ1-1; D is unclear. The CDR3 loop spans 11 amino acids. Trimming removed 5 bases at V and 6 bases at J, with 7 bases between. CDR1 and CDR2 from the germline V gene are MGHDK and SYGVNS. Here the CDR3 reads CASSYASEAFF. CDR3 in DNA: TGTGCCAGCAGTTACGCTTCTGAAGCTTTCTTT.

This clone has a single count. The J gene is TRBJ2-3, the V gene TRBV5-4; weak D call: TRBD2 (6 bases). The CDR3 has 15 residues. Germline CDR1 is SGHNT and CDR2 is YYREEE (reference sequence). Trimming took 4 bases from V and 1 from J, leaving 13 bases between them. The CDR3 bases are TGTGCCAGCAGCAGGAGGGAGGACGGCACAGATACGCAGTATTTT. Its protein product is CASSRREDGTDTQYF.

This clone showed up just a few times. The chain has TRBV19 and TRBJ1-5, with D tentatively TRBD1 (6 bases). Germline V gene data show CDR1 as LNHDA and CDR2 as SQIVND (reference sequence). V lost 10 bases, J lost 0 bases, and 13 bases lay in between. The CDR3 spans 14 residues. The CDR3 is CATRGQYSNQPQHF. The CDR3 bases are TGTGCCACCAGGGGACAATATAGCAATCAGCCCCAGCATTTT.

The V call is TRBV10-3, the J call TRBJ1-1, with TRBD1 matching over 7 bases. The CDR3 is 15 residues long. Per germline, CDR1 ENHRY and CDR2 SYGVKD. With V trimmed by 3 bases and J by 7 bases, 11 bases remained unmatched. The CDR3: CAISDWDSKHNEAFF. The CDR3 bases are TGTGCCATCAGTGACTGGGACAGTAAACATAATGAAGCTTTCTTT.

This chain connects TRBV5-1 to TRBJ1-5, with D perhaps matching TRBD1 (6 bases). The CDR3 runs 14 residues. Trimming shortened V by 4 bases and J by 3 bases, and 11 bases separated the two germline ends. Germline V gene lookup returns CDR1 SGHRS and CDR2 YFSETQ. CDR3 sequence: CASSPQGSNQPQHF. In nucleotides, the CDR3 is TGCGCCAGCAGCCCACAGGGTTCCAATCAGCCCCAGCATTTT. Looking up the rest from reference TRBV5-1 and TRBJ1-5 gives the full variable domain: KAGVTQTPRYLIKTRGQQVTLSCSPISGHRSVSWYQQTPGQGLQFLFEYFSETQRNKGNFPGRFSGRQFSNSRSEMNVSTLELGDSALYLCASSPQGSNQPQHFGDGTRLSIL.

This chain joins TRBV7-4 and TRBJ1-1, with unresolved D. CDR3 size: 16 residues. V gave up 1 base and J gave up 4 bases, with 16 bases separating them. Germline CDR1 SGHVT, CDR2 SQSDAQ. CDR3 in DNA: TGTGCCAGCAGCTTAGTGGACGGGAGTCGGGGCACTGAAGCTTTCTTT. It encodes CASSLVDGSRGTEAFF.

This chain joins TRBV2 and TRBJ2-1; 7 bases line up with TRBD2. CDR1 and CDR2 from the germline V gene are SNHLY and FYNNEI. This CDR3 contains 16 residues. Trimming at V came to 6 bases and at J to 7 bases, leaving 15 bases not matched to a gene. The CDR3 nucleotides read TGTGCCAGCAGCGCCCTGTTTGGGAGGGCCCGGAATGAGCAGTTCTTC. It codes for CASSALFGRARNEQFF.

The CDR3 here is CASSQDLLTSGRFYEQYF. CDR3 DNA sequence: TGCGCCAGCAGCCAAGATCTTCTGACTAGCGGGAGATTCTACGAGCAGTACTTC. This chain links TRBV4-3 with TRBJ2-7; TRBD2 agrees at 12 bases. Germline V CDR1 and CDR2: LGHNA, YSLEER. The CDR3 loop spans 18 amino acids. V was pared by 0 bases and J by 3 bases, with 9 bases of the junction left unmatched.

This chain uses TRBV5-1 with TRBJ2-5; D gene unclear. The CDR3 loop spans 15 amino acids. The germline gives CDR1 SGHRS, CDR2 YFSETQ. Trimming left V 0 bases short and J 4 bases short, with 13 bases between. This CDR3 reads CASSLVGGTRETQYF. The DNA of the CDR3 is TGCGCCAGCAGCTTGGTGGGTGGCACCCGAGAGACCCAGTACTTC.

The rearrangement joins TRBV6-5 to TRBJ2-3, with unresolved D. V was trimmed by 7 bases and J by 6 bases, leaving 20 bases between them. The V gene's germline CDR1 is MNHEY and CDR2 SVGAGI. The CDR3 length is 15 residues. CDR3 residues: CASTRSKGLMDTQYF. CDR3 nucleotide sequence: TGTGCCAGCACACGGTCGAAAGGTTTAATGGATACGCAGTATTTT.

V usage is TRBV9 and J usage is TRBJ2-5, with 12 bases aligning to TRBD2. Losses at the gene ends were 0 bases for V and 5 bases for J; bases not matched to a gene: 8. There are 17 residues in the CDR3. Germline lookup yields CDR1 SGDLS and CDR2 YYNGEE. The CDR3 nucleotides read TGTGCCAGCAGCGTAGGGGGGCGACTAGCGGGAGACGAGACCCAGTACTTC. Its translation: CASSVGGRLAGDETQYF.